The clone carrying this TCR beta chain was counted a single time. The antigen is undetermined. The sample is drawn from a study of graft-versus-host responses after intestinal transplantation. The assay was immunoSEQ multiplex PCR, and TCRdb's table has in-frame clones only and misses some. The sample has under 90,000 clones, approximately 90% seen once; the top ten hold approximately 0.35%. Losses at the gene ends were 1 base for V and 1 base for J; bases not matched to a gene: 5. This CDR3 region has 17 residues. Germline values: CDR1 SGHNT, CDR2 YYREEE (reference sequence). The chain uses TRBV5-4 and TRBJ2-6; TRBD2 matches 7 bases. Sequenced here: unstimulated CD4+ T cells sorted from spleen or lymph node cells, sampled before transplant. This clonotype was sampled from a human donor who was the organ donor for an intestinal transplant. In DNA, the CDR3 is TGTGCCAGCAGCTTGTGGGACTACAGATCTGGGGCCAACGTCCTGACTTTC. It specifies CASSLWDYRSGANVLTF.